The 20 T cell receptor beta chains in this list originate from one sample, sequenced in a study of T cell changes during pregnancy in multiple sclerosis. The table came from immunoSEQ multiplex PCR; TCRdb's copy has only in-frame clones and leaves some out. The sample lists roughly 45,000 clones; about 90% were seen once. The specimen comprised peripheral blood, sampled in the second trimester of pregnancy. These receptor sequences come from a female donor in good health, enrolled as a control in a pregnancy study.

The chain has TRBV6-6 and TRBJ2-1; D might be TRBD2 (5 bases). CDR3 length equals 14 residues. The germline V gene has CDR1 MNHNY and CDR2 SVGAGI (reference sequence). Trimming shortened V by 7 bases and J by 6 bases, and 16 bases separated the two germline ends. CDR3 sequence (DNA): TGTGCCAGCAATCAGCTTGGGAGCCGCAATGAGCAGTTCTTC. Translating gives CASNQLGSRNEQFF.

This clone was observed a handful of times. The chain combines TRBV18 with TRBJ1-1, with 7 nucleotides matching TRBD1. This CDR3 contains 14 residues. Looked up from germline, CDR1 is KGHSH and CDR2 is LQKENI. The ends lost 3 bases at V and 7 bases at J; junction bases unmatched: 8. CDR3 DNA sequence: TGTGCCAGCTCACCTACAGGGGCGCGGGGTGAAGCTTTCTTT. Translation gives CASSPTGARGEAFF.

The chain carries TRBV6-1 and TRBJ1-5; D unclear. CDR1 MNHNS and CDR2 SASEGT come from the germline V gene. This CDR3 has 13 amino acids. The germline V and J ends were trimmed by 4 bases and 7 bases, with 11 bases remaining between them. The CDR3 sequence: CASSALGGQPQHF. As DNA, the CDR3 is TGTGCCAGCAGTGCCCTGGGAGGACAGCCCCAGCATTTT.

This chain links TRBV29-1 with TRBJ2-4; D may be TRBD2 (5 bases). The length of the CDR3 is 12 residues. Germline CDR1 reads SQVTM; CDR2 reads ANQGSEA. The V gene lost 4 bases and the J gene lost 6 bases, with 10 bases spanning the gap. CDR3 nucleotides: TGCAGCGTTGGAGGGAATGGAAACATTCAGTACTTC. This sequence encodes CSVGGNGNIQYF.

The chain links TRBV7-2 to TRBJ2-1; D is perhaps TRBD2 (5 bases). The CDR3 is 16 residues long. Trimming removed 5 bases at V and 0 bases at J, with 14 bases between. Per germline, CDR1 SGHTA and CDR2 FQGNSA. CDR3 coding DNA: TGTGCCAGCAGCCCCCGGGGTGGATTCTCCTACAATGAGCAGTTCTTC. Its translation is CASSPRGGFSYNEQFF. The entire variable domain, with the rest obtained from reference TRBV7-2 and TRBJ2-1, is as follows: GAGVSQSPSNKVTEKGKDVELRCDPISGHTALYWYRQSLGQGLEFLIYFQGNSAPDKSGLPSDRFSAERTGGSVSTLTIQRTQQEDSAVYLCASSPRGGFSYNEQFFGPGTRLTVL.

The chain recombines TRBV5-1 with TRBJ2-5; the D is unclear. Trimming took off 0 bases at V and 2 bases at J, with 8 bases between the two ends. This CDR3 comprises 14 residues. In germline, CDR1 is SGHRS, CDR2 YFSETQ. This chain's CDR3 is CASSLDIGQETQYF. CDR3 DNA: TGCGCCAGCAGCTTGGATATCGGGCAAGAGACCCAGTACTTC.

The chain has TRBV18 and TRBJ1-1; 8 nucleotides line up with TRBD1. V was clipped by 3 bases and J by 3 bases; unmatched bases: 3. The CDR3 is 14 residues long. Germline V gene data show CDR1 as KGHSH and CDR2 as LQKENI. CDR3 loop: CASSPQTGDTEAFF. CDR3 nucleotide sequence: TGTGCCAGCTCACCGCAGACAGGGGACACTGAAGCTTTCTTT.

This chain joins TRBV5-6 and TRBJ2-6; D is possibly TRBD1 (5 bases). Trimming pared 0 bases from V and 8 bases from J, leaving 6 bases between. CDR3 length: 13 residues. Germline lookup yields CDR1 SGHDT and CDR2 YYEEEE. This CDR3 reads CASSLGQTNVLTF. The DNA for the CDR3 is TGTGCCAGCAGCTTGGGACAGACCAACGTCCTGACTTTC.

The J gene is TRBJ2-7, the V gene TRBV14; 10 nucleotides align to TRBD2. The ends lost 6 bases at V and 5 bases at J; junction bases unmatched: 7. This CDR3 has 14 amino acids. The germline gives CDR1 SGHDN, CDR2 FVKESK. The CDR3 protein is CASSGLAGANEQYF. CDR3 coding DNA: TGTGCCAGCAGTGGGCTAGCGGGAGCAAACGAGCAGTACTTC.

DNA for the CDR3: TGTGCCAGCAGTGAAACCCCGGAGGGAGGTCAGCCCCAGCATTTT. Protein: CASSETPEGGQPQHF. V usage is TRBV6-1 and J usage is TRBJ1-5; D is unclear. The CDR3 is made up of 15 amino acids. Germline values: CDR1 MNHNS, CDR2 SASEGT. The V and J ends lost 2 bases and 6 bases respectively, with 14 bases between them.

V usage is TRBV14 and J usage is TRBJ1-1, with a possible D match to TRBD1 (5 bases). The germline V gene has CDR1 SGHDN and CDR2 FVKESK. Deletions cut 0 bases from V and 4 bases from J, with 12 bases between. The CDR3 extends over 15 amino acids. This chain's CDR3 is CASSQDRRGSTEAFF. For the CDR3, the DNA is TGTGCCAGCAGCCAAGATAGAAGGGGCTCCACTGAAGCTTTCTTT. The full variable domain, completed using reference TRBV14 and TRBJ1-1, is EAGVTQFPSHSVIEKGQTVTLRCDPISGHDNLYWYRRVMGKEIKFLLHFVKESKQDESGMPNNRFLAERTGGTYSTLKVQPAELEDSGVYFCASSQDRRGSTEAFFGQGTRLTVV.

The chain has TRBV11-3 and TRBJ2-1, with 10 bases aligning to TRBD2. The germline V gene encodes CDR1 SGHNT and CDR2 YENEEA. The CDR3 length is 14 residues. The V segment lost 5 bases and the J segment 12 bases; nucleotides outside the gene matches: 10. Here the CDR3 reads CASSATSSGGGQFF. The CDR3 region has the DNA TGTGCCAGCAGCGCCACCTCTAGCGGGGGAGGGCAGTTCTTC.

This clone was observed once. The chain carries TRBV7-8 and TRBJ2-7; D possibly corresponds to TRBD1 (5 bases). In germline, CDR1 is SGHVS, CDR2 FQNEAQ. The CDR3 runs to 15 residues. V gave up 1 base and J gave up 1 base, with 11 bases separating them. The DNA for the CDR3 is TGTGCCAGCAGCTTAGAGGGGTCCCCTTCCTACGAGCAGTACTTC. As protein: CASSLEGSPSYEQYF.

The chain recombines TRBV4-1 with TRBJ2-3; 8 nucleotides agree with TRBD2. From germline, CDR1 is MGHRA and CDR2 YSYEKL. V dropped 8 bases and J dropped 5; count of bases not matched to a gene: 12. The CDR3 loop spans 15 amino acids. Written as DNA, the CDR3 is TGCGCCAGCGGCTTATCCGGGGGGGGCCAAGATACGCAGTATTTT. The encoded protein is CASGLSGGGQDTQYF.

The chain joins TRBV19 to TRBJ1-1; the D is unclear. The germline V gene has CDR1 LNHDA and CDR2 SQIVND (reference sequence). This CDR3 is 10 amino acids long. V was shortened by 8 bases and J by 7 bases, with 8 bases between the two germline ends. The CDR3 sequence: CASRGSEAFF. The CDR3 nucleotides read TGTGCCAGTCGTGGGAGTGAAGCTTTCTTT.

This clone was found once. This sequence joins TRBV7-8 and TRBJ1-5; TRBD1 aligns across 8 bases. The V segment lost 0 bases and the J segment 5 bases; nucleotides outside the gene matches: 0. This CDR3 is 14 amino acids long. The germline CDR1 and CDR2 sequences are SGHVS and FQNEAQ. CDR3 protein: CASSLAQGDQPQHF. CDR3 in DNA: TGTGCCAGCAGCTTAGCACAGGGGGATCAGCCCCAGCATTTT.

This clone has a single count. This chain links TRBV4-3 with TRBJ1-2; no clear D gene. This CDR3 contains 13 residues. The germline V and J ends were trimmed by 4 bases and 4 bases, with 10 bases remaining between them. The germline gives CDR1 LGHNA, CDR2 YSLEER. DNA for the CDR3: TGCGCCAGCAGCCGAAACCCGGGCTATGGCTACACCTTC. Amino acids: CASSRNPGYGYTF.

The rearrangement links TRBV5-1 to TRBJ2-7, with 11 bases identical to TRBD2. Trimming removed 5 bases from V and 3 bases from J; junction bases left unmatched: 22. Germline V lookup: CDR1 SGHRS, CDR2 YFSETQ. There are 20 residues in the CDR3. The CDR3 reads CASRYGTGYETSGGYYEQYF. In nucleotides, the CDR3 is TGCGCCAGCAGATACGGAACAGGCTATGAAACTAGCGGGGGCTACTACGAGCAGTACTTC.

The J gene is TRBJ2-1, the V gene TRBV14; D might be TRBD1 (5 bases). The CDR3 is made up of 14 amino acids. CDR1 and CDR2 (germline): SGHDN, FVKESK. The V end lost 4 bases, the J end lost 8 bases, and 15 bases lay between the germline ends. CDR3 protein: CASSPLGPRDEQFF. CDR3 nucleotide sequence: TGTGCCAGCAGCCCCCTGGGGCCTCGGGATGAGCAGTTCTTC.

In its sample, this clone was seen a few times. A junction end diverges from the germline sequence, so it may reflect a read error. The J gene is TRBJ1-1, the V gene TRBV29-1, with D uncertain. Germline CDR1 and CDR2: SQVTM and ANQGSEA. The CDR3 has 9 residues. CDR3 sequence reads: CSVETGAIF. CDR3 sequence (DNA): TGCAGCGTTGAAACGGGAGCAATCTTT.